This passage covers 14 T cell receptor beta chains from one sample sequenced in a study of T cell clonality in common variable immunodeficiency. General study findings and limits: Reportedly, TCR beta sequences from common variable immunodeficiency showed fewer deletions and N-nucleotide insertions.

These receptors have no known antigen. Produced via immunoSEQ multiplex PCR; TCRdb's table is partial and in-frame only. Listed for the sample are 28,000 or so clones, none seen a single time. Sequences were obtained from peripheral blood mononuclear cells. These receptors came from a human donor with common variable immunodeficiency.

This clone turned up a few times. Read coverage stops 3 residues before the CDR3 terminus; the germline J gene supplies the remainder. J is TRBJ2-3 and V is TRBV2; 7 bases are a match to TRBD1. CDR1 is SNHLY and CDR2 is FYNNEI in the germline V gene. The CDR3 spans 15 residues. Trimming removed 5 bases from V and 4 bases from J; junction bases left unmatched: 9. The chain's CDR3 is CASSSFGQVPDTQYF. CDR3 DNA, as far as it was read: TGTGCCAGCAGTTCTTTTGGACAGGTACCAGATACG.

Concerning this clone itself: The CDR3 end is not reached by the read, which stops 3 residues before it; the germline J gene fills it in. This sequence joins TRBV19 and TRBJ2-7, with TRBD1 matching 9 bases. J lost 5 bases, V lost 1 base, and 6 bases had no gene match. The CDR3 has 15 residues. The germline V gene encodes CDR1 LNHDA and CDR2 SQIVND (reference sequence). The DNA read from the CDR3 is TGTGCCAGTAGTATAGGCCGGGACAGGGTGGACGAG. This gives the protein CASSIGRDRVDE. The whole CDR3 protein reads CASSIGRDRVDEQYF. The variable domain in full, with the rest retrieved from reference TRBV19 and TRBJ2-7, is DGGITQSPKYLFRKEGQNVTLSCEQNLNHDAMYWYRQDPGQGLRLIYYSQIVNDFQKGDIAEGYSVSREKKESFPLTVTSAQKNPTAFYLCASSIGRDRVDEQYFGPGTRLTVT.

This clone was seen ten or more times. The sequenced fragment ends 3 residues before the CDR3 boundary, so the rest is inferred from the germline J gene. The gene calls are TRBV7-9 and TRBJ1-1; tentatively, D is TRBD1 (5 bases). CDR3 size: 15 residues. The V end was cut by 5 bases, the J end by 4 bases, with 17 bases between. The germline V gene encodes CDR1 SEHNR and CDR2 FQNEAQ (reference sequence). The CDR3 is CASSRRQSGGTEAFF. The part of the CDR3 DNA that was read is TGTGCCAGCAGCCGCAGACAGTCGGGCGGCACTGAA.

This clone was counted ten times or more. The CDR3 end lies 3 residues beyond the end of the read and is filled in from the germline J gene. The J gene is TRBJ2-1, the V gene TRBV7-9; possibly TRBD1 for D (5 bases). The CDR3 is 13 residues long. Germline CDR1 SEHNR, CDR2 FQNEAQ (reference sequence). The V end was cut by 1 base, the J end by 9 bases, with 10 bases between. CDR3 DNA, as far as it was read: TGTGCCAGCAGCTTAGGCGCGACAGCTGAG. It specifies CASSLGATAE. The full CDR3 protein is CASSLGATAEQFF.

This clone was detected a few times. The read falls 3 residues short of the CDR3 end, and the missing part is taken from the germline J gene. The genes are TRBV2 and TRBJ2-7, with TRBD1 identical over 9 bases. CDR3 length equals 17 residues. Germline V gene sequence: CDR1 SNHLY, CDR2 FYNNEI. The V and J ends lost 2 bases and 5 bases, in that order; junction bases with no gene match: 13. The CDR3 loop reads CASSEYGHGTGINEQYF. The covered CDR3 bases are TGTGCCAGCAGTGAATATGGGCACGGGACAGGGATCAACGAG.

This clone was observed a handful of times. The DNA ends 3 residues before the CDR3 does, and the rest of the CDR3 is filled in from the germline J gene. This rearrangement joins TRBV7-9 to TRBJ1-1; perhaps TRBD1 as D (5 bases). Trimming cost V 8 bases and J 4 bases, with 14 bases left between them. The CDR3 spans 13 residues. Germline V gene sequence: CDR1 SEHNR, CDR2 FQNEAQ (reference sequence). CDR3 region: CASSLGGSTEAFF. The CDR3 DNA, read in part, is TGTGCCAGCTCTCTGGGGGGTTCCACTGAA.

This clone was counted ten times or more. The read ends 3 residues shy of where the CDR3 ends; the end is completed using the germline J gene. The chain employs TRBV20-1 and TRBJ2-3; D not certain. Germline values: CDR1 DFQATT, CDR2 SNEGSKA (reference sequence). The CDR3 spans 12 residues. The V gene lost 3 bases and the J gene lost 6 bases, with 10 bases spanning the gap. CDR3 in amino acids: CSARGPLDTQYF. Partial CDR3 DNA: TGCAGTGCTAGGGGCCCCTTGGATACG.

At least ten counts were recorded for this clone. The CDR3 extends 3 residues past the end of the read, so its final part is completed from the germline J gene. The rearrangement joins TRBV30 to TRBJ1-1; D gene ambiguous. Germline V CDR1 and CDR2: GTSNPN, SVGIG (reference sequence). V dropped 2 bases and J dropped 7 bases, with 11 bases sitting between them. The length of the CDR3 is 12 residues. The CDR3 reads CAWSTQAIEAFF. Partial CDR3 DNA: TGTGCCTGGAGTACCCAGGCCATTGAA.

On this clone: From the germline J gene comes the end of the CDR3, since the read stops 3 residues before it. The chain is built from TRBV6-1 and TRBJ1-2; D is perhaps TRBD1 (5 bases). The CDR3 is 15 residues long. CDR1 is MNHNS, CDR2 SASEGT, per germline. The V end lost 1 base, the J end lost 4 bases, and 13 bases lay between the germline ends. The CDR3 bases that were read are TGTGCCAGCAGTGAAGGGCAGGGATCGCTCTATGGC. Protein product: CASSEGQGSLYG. The entire CDR3 reads CASSEGQGSLYGYTF.

In this sample, this clone turned up many times. The read ends 3 residues shy of where the CDR3 ends; the end is completed using the germline J gene. The V and J genes are TRBV20-1 and TRBJ1-3; a possible D gene is TRBD1 (6 bases). V was cut by 3 bases and J by 6 bases, with 18 bases left in between. Germline CDR1 reads DFQATT; CDR2 reads SNEGSKA (reference sequence). The CDR3 contains 15 residues. CDR3 residues: CSASPYHRAENTIYF. CDR3 DNA (partial): TGCAGTGCTAGCCCCTACCACAGGGCAGAAAACACC.

This clone was picked up a small number of times. The germline gene is not matched at one end of the junction; a read error may be the cause. The read terminates 3 residues before the CDR3 end, so the remaining end is supplied by the germline J gene. The chain carries TRBV5-6 and TRBJ2-7, with 14 bases aligning to TRBD2. CDR3 length equals 15 residues. Germline CDR1 is SGHDT and CDR2 is YYEEEE. CDR3 region: CPSSLTSGGGNEQYF. Partial CDR3 DNA: TGTCCCAGCAGCTTGACTAGCGGGGGGGGGAACGAG.

For this clone: The CDR3 end is not reached by the read, which stops 3 residues before it; the germline J gene fills it in. The chain employs TRBV5-1 and TRBJ2-7; no definite D call. The V end was cut by 1 base, the J end by 0 bases, with 8 bases between. Germline CDR1 is SGHRS and CDR2 is YFSETQ. The CDR3 covers 14 residues. The CDR3 loop reads CASSLTRISYEQYF. Partial CDR3 DNA: TGCGCCAGCAGCTTGACCAGGATCTCCTACGAG.

The table lists this clone with a few counts. The CDR3 end falls 3 residues outside the read, so it is completed with the germline J gene. The chain carries TRBV2 and TRBJ1-2; D is undetermined. This CDR3 has 14 amino acids. The V gene lost 4 bases and the J gene lost 3 bases, with 12 bases spanning the gap. The germline gives CDR1 SNHLY, CDR2 FYNNEI. CDR3 DNA, as far as it was read: TGTGCCAGCAGTGTAAATCGGCAGGACTATGGC. Translated: CASSVNRQDYG. From start to end, the CDR3 is CASSVNRQDYGYTF.

This clone was seen more than once but under ten times. The read halts 3 residues ahead of the CDR3 end, with the missing end drawn from the germline J gene. This sequence joins TRBV19 and TRBJ2-1; 7 bases align to TRBD1. The CDR3 contains 15 residues. The ends lost 4 bases at V and 7 bases at J; junction bases unmatched: 10. CDR1 is LNHDA and CDR2 is SQIVND in the germline V gene (reference sequence). CDR3 residues: CASSKKGQVGNEQFF. The part of the CDR3 DNA that was read is TGTGCCAGTAGTAAAAAAGGACAGGTCGGGAATGAG.